This entry lists 16 T cell receptor beta chains sequenced from one sample in a study of cytomegalovirus exposure and HLA in healthy donors. 60 Vbeta and 13 Jbeta primers were used in PCR. Profiling relied on immunoSEQ multiplex PCR, and the TCRdb table lists in-frame clones only, not all of them. The sample yields some 150,000 clones, roughly 82% seen once. The sample comprised PBMCs. Every receptor here comes from a man aged 45-60 years in good health and CMV-seropositive.

The gene calls are TRBV19 and TRBJ1-2; 8 positions match TRBD1. Germline V CDR1 and CDR2: LNHDA, SQIVND (reference sequence). J was trimmed by 4 bases and V by 9 bases; bases with no gene match: 16. This CDR3 is built from 16 residues. CDR3 sequence (DNA): TGTGCCAGCTCCTCCCGAGGGGCAGGGGGCGTCTATGGCTACACCTTC. As protein: CASSSRGAGGVYGYTF.

About this clone itself: This same CDR3 is encoded by further DNA sequences in the sample. The V and J genes are TRBV18 and TRBJ1-1, with 8 bases that match TRBD1. The CDR3 is made up of 18 amino acids. Per the germline V gene, CDR1 is KGHSH and CDR2 is LQKENI. The ends lost 2 bases at V and 1 base at J; junction bases unmatched: 12. DNA of the CDR3: TGTGCCAGCTCACCAACGAGTCAGGGGGCAGGTGGGAACACTGAAGCTTTCTTT. Translation gives CASSPTSQGAGGNTEAFF.

The chain joins TRBV7-3 to TRBJ2-1; 7 bases map to TRBD1. V lost 6 bases to trimming and J lost 3 bases; unmatched junction nucleotides: 2. CDR1 SGHTA and CDR2 FQGTGA come from the germline V gene. CDR3 size: 13 residues. This CDR3 is CASSHRGYNEQFF. The CDR3 region has the DNA TGTGCCAGCAGTCACAGGGGCTACAATGAGCAGTTCTTC.

V and J are TRBV28 and TRBJ2-4, with 7 bases lining up with TRBD1. The CDR3 covers 14 residues. Germline V lookup: CDR1 MDHEN, CDR2 SYDVKM. Germline trimming cut 5 bases from V and 2 bases from J; bases unmatched to any gene: 3. The CDR3: CASSDRVSKNIQYF. The CDR3 DNA follows: TGTGCCAGCAGTGACAGGGTTTCCAAAAACATTCAGTACTTC.

V and J are TRBV9 and TRBJ2-3; no definite D call. Germline-derived CDR1 and CDR2 are SGDLS and YYNGEE. V gave up 0 bases and J gave up 1 base, with 12 bases separating them. The CDR3 covers 16 residues. For the CDR3, the DNA is TGTGCCAGCAGCGTAGGGGCTCTTCGTCGCACAGATACGCAGTATTTT. Translated, it gives CASSVGALRRTDTQYF.

The chain combines TRBV6-6 with TRBJ2-2, with D tentatively TRBD2 (6 bases). CDR1 and CDR2 (germline): MNHNY, SVGAGI (reference sequence). Trimming cost V 4 bases and J 6 bases, with 12 bases left between them. CDR3 size: 14 residues. DNA of the CDR3: TGTGCCAGCAGTTTAATGGGGGAGGCCGGGGAGCTGTTTTTT. Its translation is CASSLMGEAGELFF.

Turning to this clone: The junction departs from the called germline gene at one end, perhaps through a read error. This chain connects TRBV5-1 to TRBJ2-6; 9 nucleotides align to TRBD1. The CDR3 is made up of 18 amino acids. Germline V gene sequence: CDR1 SGHRS, CDR2 YFSETQ. The CDR3 nucleotides are TGCGCCAGCAGCTTGATAGGACAGGGGATAACGGGGGCCAACGGCCTGACTTTC. As protein: CASSLIGQGITGANGLTF.

This clone has only one observation. Other DNA sequences within the sample encode an identical CDR3. The genes are TRBV7-6 and TRBJ2-7; 8 positions match TRBD1. Germline V gives CDR1 SGHVS, CDR2 FNYEAQ. The CDR3 runs 14 residues. With V trimmed by 1 base and J by 2 bases, 1 base remained unmatched. DNA for the CDR3: TGTGCCAGCAGCTTAGGGACAGGGACCTACGAGCAGTACTTC. Translated, it gives CASSLGTGTYEQYF.

This clone was detected only once. The rearrangement uses TRBV6-1 and TRBJ2-7; the D is unclear. Germline V lookup: CDR1 MNHNS, CDR2 SASEGT. V dropped 3 bases and J dropped 2 bases, with 8 bases sitting between them. The CDR3 runs 13 residues. CDR3 loop: CASSDYRAYEQYF. The CDR3 region has the DNA TGTGCCAGCAGTGACTACAGAGCCTACGAGCAGTACTTC.

This sequence joins TRBV5-4 and TRBJ2-2; 12 bases line up with TRBD1. The CDR3 is 16 amino acids. Germline V gene sequence: CDR1 SGHNT, CDR2 YYREEE (reference sequence). The V gene end was trimmed by 2 bases and the J gene end by 6 bases; junction bases not matched to a gene: 5. The CDR3 DNA follows: TGTGCCAGCAGCTTCGGGACAGGGGGCATGGCCGGGGAGCTGTTTTTT. It yields the protein CASSFGTGGMAGELFF.

The V gene is TRBV5-1, the J gene TRBJ2-1; 8 bases map to TRBD2. CDR1 is SGHRS and CDR2 is YFSETQ in the germline V gene. The CDR3 runs to 16 residues. V shed 3 bases, J shed 9 bases, and the junction held 14 bases outside the gene matches. This chain's CDR3 is CASSSNPSGPTVEQFF. CDR3 nucleotide sequence: TGCGCCAGCAGCTCCAACCCTAGCGGGCCTACAGTTGAGCAGTTCTTC.

The rearrangement links TRBV2 to TRBJ1-1, with 8 bases aligning to TRBD1. Germline CDR1 and CDR2: SNHLY and FYNNEI. CDR3 length equals 15 residues. The trim removed 6 bases at V and 0 bases at J, leaving 6 bases unmatched. The CDR3: CASRQTGGLNTEAFF. The CDR3 nucleotides are TGTGCCAGCAGGCAAACAGGGGGATTGAACACTGAAGCTTTCTTT.

The chain recombines TRBV6-1 with TRBJ2-7, with 7 bases aligning to TRBD2. With 4 bases clipped from V and 5 bases from J, the junction kept 8 bases outside the gene matches. The CDR3 sequence is 14 residues long. Germline V gives CDR1 MNHNS, CDR2 SASEGT. CDR3 sequence (DNA): TGTGCCAGCAGTGGAGTCGCAGGGAGGGACGAGCAGTACTTC. This codes for CASSGVAGRDEQYF.

The chain uses TRBV28 and TRBJ2-1; 10 bases are shared with TRBD2. This CDR3 has 17 amino acids. V shed 7 bases and J 10 bases; nucleotides not matched to a gene: 19. CDR1 and CDR2 from the germline V gene are MDHEN and SYDVKM. CDR3 loop: CASNLIPGASGGREQFF. The CDR3, as DNA: TGTGCCAGCAATCTCATCCCAGGGGCTAGCGGGGGAAGAGAGCAGTTCTTC. The full variable domain, its missing parts supplied by reference TRBV28 and TRBJ2-1, is DVKVTQSSRYLVKRTGEKVFLECVQDMDHENMFWYRQDPGLGLRLIYFSYDVKMKEKGDIPEGYSVSREKKERFSLILESASTNQTSMYLCASNLIPGASGGREQFFGPGTRLTVL.

The rearrangement uses TRBV11-3 and TRBJ2-1, with TRBD1 matching 7 bases. CDR3 length: 17 residues. Germline-derived CDR1 and CDR2 are SGHNT and YENEEA. V shed 5 bases and J 2 bases; nucleotides not matched to a gene: 12. The CDR3 reads CASSGSGGQETYNEQFF. In DNA, the CDR3 is TGTGCCAGCAGCGGATCCGGAGGACAGGAAACCTACAATGAGCAGTTCTTC.

This chain links TRBV19 with TRBJ1-5; 8 bases line up with TRBD1. The germline CDR1 and CDR2 sequences are LNHDA and SQIVND (reference sequence). The CDR3 is made up of 16 amino acids. With 3 bases clipped from V and 6 bases from J, the junction kept 10 bases outside the gene matches. This CDR3 reads CASSILARGRSQPQHF. DNA of the CDR3: TGTGCCAGTAGTATTCTGGCCAGGGGGCGATCTCAGCCCCAGCATTTT.